These 18 T cell receptor beta chains share one sample of origin, sequenced in a study of blood T cell repertoires in COVID-19. Here immunoSEQ multiplex PCR was the method, and the copy in TCRdb shows in-frame clones only, minus some. The sample has 100,000 to 150,000 clones; around 81% are singletons. The sequencing sample was made of peripheral blood. These receptors originate from a man aged 30 to 45 with COVID-19, enrolled during active disease.

The chain links TRBV18 to TRBJ1-1; D not resolved. V gave up 3 bases and J gave up 1 base, with 12 bases separating them. CDR1 and CDR2 from the germline V gene are KGHSH and LQKENI. The CDR3 length is 15 residues. The CDR3 here is CASSPAGRQNTEAFF. The DNA for the CDR3 is TGTGCCAGCTCACCGGCGGGGAGGCAGAACACTGAAGCTTTCTTT.

This chain links TRBV14 with TRBJ2-7, with 8 bases identical to TRBD1. The CDR3 runs 16 residues. In germline, CDR1 is SGHDN, CDR2 FVKESK. J gave up 4 bases and V 0 bases, and 8 bases lay outside the gene matches. CDR3 protein: CASSQDRGREMYEQYF. The CDR3 DNA sequence: TGTGCCAGCAGCCAAGACAGGGGGCGAGAGATGTACGAGCAGTACTTC.

The chain combines TRBV19 with TRBJ1-2, with D possibly TRBD1 on 6 matching bases. The CDR3 length is 14 residues. Germline assignment: CDR1 LNHDA and CDR2 SQIVND (reference sequence). V was clipped by 5 bases and J by 3 bases, with 13 bases between them. The CDR3 region has the DNA TGTGCCAGTAGTGAAAACAGGGACGACTATGGCTACACCTTC. This gives the protein CASSENRDDYGYTF.

The rearrangement links TRBV18 to TRBJ2-7; TRBD1 agrees at 7 bases. The CDR3 has 14 amino acids. The V gene end was trimmed by 3 bases and the J gene end by 2 bases; junction bases not matched to a gene: 4. Germline V lookup: CDR1 KGHSH, CDR2 LQKENI. DNA for the CDR3: TGTGCCAGCTCACCCCAGGGGGAGACCTACGAGCAGTACTTC. This sequence encodes CASSPQGETYEQYF.

The gene calls are TRBV28 and TRBJ2-7; weak D call: TRBD1 (6 bases). The length of the CDR3 is 12 residues. V lost 7 bases and J lost 4, with 11 bases in between. Germline CDR1 MDHEN, CDR2 SYDVKM. The CDR3 DNA reads TGTGCCAGCACGGACAGACTATACGAGCAGTACTTC. Translating it yields CASTDRLYEQYF.

The rearrangement links TRBV4-1 to TRBJ1-4, with D unclear. CDR1 and CDR2 from the germline V gene are MGHRA and YSYEKL. Between the trimmed V and J ends, which lost 4 bases and 1 base, there was a span of 10 bases. This CDR3 region has 15 residues. The CDR3 DNA is TGCGCCAGCAGCCGTAACAGACAAACTAATGAAAAACTGTTTTTT. Translating it yields CASSRNRQTNEKLFF.

This chain uses TRBV7-9 with TRBJ2-7, with 7 bases fitting TRBD2. The CDR3 is made up of 16 amino acids. Trimming removed 4 bases from V and 2 bases from J; junction bases left unmatched: 11. Germline lookup yields CDR1 SEHNR and CDR2 FQNEAQ (reference sequence). The CDR3 nucleotides read TGTGCCAGCAGCTCTGGGCTAGCGGAGGAGACCTACGAGCAGTACTTC. Protein product: CASSSGLAEETYEQYF.

This chain connects TRBV12-3 or TRBV12-4 to TRBJ1-1; 9 nucleotides align to TRBD1. This CDR3 is built from 12 residues. J lost 5 bases, V lost 6 bases, and 1 base had no gene match. CDR3 residues: CASRQGATEAFF. In DNA, the CDR3 is TGTGCCAGCAGACAGGGGGCAACTGAAGCTTTCTTT.

The rearrangement uses TRBV19 and TRBJ1-5; D is ambiguous. In germline, CDR1 is LNHDA, CDR2 SQIVND (reference sequence). Trimming stripped 3 bases from V and 0 bases from J, with 12 bases between. This CDR3 is built from 16 residues. DNA of the CDR3: TGTGCCAGTAGTATTCGGGCGACTAATAGCAATCAGCCCCAGCATTTT. Encoded protein: CASSIRATNSNQPQHF.

DNA of the CDR3: TGTGCCACTTCGACTAGCGGGGGCTACGGAGAGACCCAGTACTTC. Its protein is CATSTSGGYGETQYF. The chain carries TRBV7-2 and TRBJ2-5, with 12 bases aligning to TRBD2. V lost 10 bases to trimming and J lost 4 bases; unmatched junction nucleotides: 10. This CDR3 comprises 15 residues. Germline assignment: CDR1 SGHTA and CDR2 FQGNSA. Drawing the rest from reference TRBV7-2 and TRBJ2-5, the complete variable domain is GAGVSQSPSNKVTEKGKDVELRCDPISGHTALYWYRQSLGQGLEFLIYFQGNSAPDKSGLPSDRFSAERTGGSVSTLTIQRTQQEDSAVYLCATSTSGGYGETQYFGPGTRLLVL.

The chain joins TRBV11-1 to TRBJ1-3; D is undetermined. V lost 3 bases, J lost 3 bases, and 3 bases lay in between. Germline lookup yields CDR1 SGHAT and CDR2 FQDESV (reference sequence). This CDR3 spans 12 amino acids. CDR3 sequence reads: CASSFVGNTIYF. The CDR3 DNA sequence: TGTGCCAGCAGCTTCGTTGGAAACACCATATATTTT. Variable domain in full (rest from reference TRBV11-1 and TRBJ1-3): EAEVAQSPRYKITEKSQAVAFWCDPISGHATLYWYRQILGQGPELLVQFQDESVVDDSQLPKDRFSAERLKGVDSTLKIQPAELGDSAMYLCASSFVGNTIYFGEGSWLTVV.

The sample holds a few counts of this clone. The rearrangement uses TRBV18 and TRBJ1-6, with D maybe TRBD1 (5 bases). Trimming removed 2 bases at V and 10 bases at J, with 12 bases between. Germline loops: CDR1 KGHSH, CDR2 LQKENI. The CDR3 spans 14 residues. CDR3 region: CASSPSRANSPLHF. CDR3 DNA: TGTGCCAGCTCACCAAGCAGGGCGAACTCACCCCTCCACTTT.

This clone has only one observation. The chain links TRBV5-4 to TRBJ2-1, with 10 bases that match TRBD2. The CDR3 is 14 amino acids. Trimming cost V 0 bases and J 10 bases; bases outside gene matches: 4. In germline, CDR1 is SGHNT, CDR2 YYREEE (reference sequence). The CDR3 nucleotides read TGTGCCAGCAGCTTGGAGGGACTAGCGTACGAGCAGTTCTTC. This sequence encodes CASSLEGLAYEQFF. Using reference TRBV5-4 and TRBJ2-1 for the parts outside the CDR3, the full variable domain is ETGVTQSPTHLIKTRGQQVTLRCSSQSGHNTVSWYQQALGQGPQFIFQYYREEENGRGNFPPRFSGLQFPNYSSELNVNALELDDSALYLCASSLEGLAYEQFFGPGTRLTVL.

V and J are TRBV5-4 and TRBJ2-4, with 8 bases identical to TRBD1. The V and J ends lost 5 bases and 5 bases, in that order; junction bases with no gene match: 6. The germline CDR1 and CDR2 sequences are SGHNT and YYREEE (reference sequence). The CDR3 is 14 amino acids. DNA for the CDR3: TGTGCCAGCAGACGGGGACAGGCAGAAAACATTCAGTACTTC. Translating gives CASRRGQAENIQYF. Looking up the rest from reference TRBV5-4 and TRBJ2-4 gives the full variable domain: ETGVTQSPTHLIKTRGQQVTLRCSSQSGHNTVSWYQQALGQGPQFIFQYYREEENGRGNFPPRFSGLQFPNYSSELNVNALELDDSALYLCASRRGQAENIQYFGAGTRLSVL.

This clone appeared a single time. This rearrangement joins TRBV6-5 to TRBJ2-7; maybe TRBD2 (5 bases). V lost 8 bases, J lost 3 bases, and 5 bases lay in between. CDR1 and CDR2 from the germline V gene are MNHEY and SVGAGI. The CDR3 runs 10 residues. In DNA, the CDR3 is TGTGCCAGCGAGGGCTACGAGCAGTACTTC. Translated, it gives CASEGYEQYF.

The chain couples TRBV6-2 or TRBV6-3 to TRBJ1-1; possible D gene TRBD1, 5 bases. The CDR3 is made up of 14 amino acids. The germline V gene encodes CDR1 MNHEY and CDR2 SVGEGT. The germline V and J ends were trimmed by 5 bases and 1 base, with 11 bases remaining between them. The CDR3 here is CASSPGIQNTEAFF. The CDR3 DNA follows: TGTGCCAGCAGTCCAGGGATCCAGAACACTGAAGCTTTCTTT.

This sequence joins TRBV10-3 and TRBJ1-6, with TRBD1 identical over 8 bases. Losses at the gene ends were 4 bases for V and 6 bases for J; bases not matched to a gene: 2. Germline loops: CDR1 ENHRY, CDR2 SYGVKD. This CDR3 is 14 amino acids long. CDR3 bases: TGTGCCATCAGTGGTGGGACAGGTAATTCACCCCTCCACTTT. Translated, it gives CAISGGTGNSPLHF.

V is TRBV28 and J is TRBJ2-1; D may be TRBD1 (7 bases). CDR3 length equals 16 residues. Germline CDR1 is MDHEN and CDR2 is SYDVKM. The V end was cut by 3 bases, the J end by 5 bases, with 17 bases between. The CDR3 DNA sequence: TGTGCCAGCAGTTTTGAGGGGGCGGGACCCAACAATGAGCAGTTCTTC. Its protein is CASSFEGAGPNNEQFF. Drawing the rest from reference TRBV28 and TRBJ2-1, the complete variable domain is DVKVTQSSRYLVKRTGEKVFLECVQDMDHENMFWYRQDPGLGLRLIYFSYDVKMKEKGDIPEGYSVSREKKERFSLILESASTNQTSMYLCASSFEGAGPNNEQFFGPGTRLTVL.